This TCR beta chain comes out of a study of T cells after yellow fever vaccination. The germline V and J ends were trimmed by 3 bases and 1 base, with 12 bases remaining between them. The V gene's germline CDR1 is DFQATT and CDR2 SNEGSKA (reference sequence). The CDR3 sequence is 14 residues long. TCRdb redid the calling of the 5' RACE reads with MiXCR, one entry per CDR3 protein. The data show some 220,000 distinct CDR3 sequences, approximately 3.2% seen once. This clonotype was counted ten times or more. The origin of this receptor is a man between 18 and 35 years old who received the YFV17D yellow fever vaccine. The gene calls are TRBV20-1 and TRBJ1-1; TRBD1 might be the D (5 bases). Sequenced here: CD4+ T cells sorted from PBMCs, sampled 10 days after the yellow fever booster vaccination. This CDR3 is CSARWGSGNTEAFF. The CDR3 DNA reads TGCAGTGCTAGGTGGGGGTCGGGGAACACTGAAGCTTTCTTT.